Each of the 5 T cell receptor beta chains below was sequenced from the same sample in a study of CD4 T cells in relation to SARS-CoV-2 and coronaviruses. What these receptors recognize is not known. The unexposed donors gave CD4+ T cells in about 2010-2019, prior to COVID-19. The cells were cultured for 9 to 11 days before CD4+ T cells were isolated. Assay: immunoSEQ multiplex PCR; the TCRdb copy retains only in-frame clones and omits some. The sample lists about 21,000 clones, 76% occurring once. Material: CD4+ T cells from PBMCs, cultured in vitro. The receptors derive from a human donor in good health.

The rearrangement joins TRBV24-1 to TRBJ1-1; D gene ambiguous. V dropped 8 bases and J dropped 11 bases, with 11 bases sitting between them. Germline CDR1 KGHDR, CDR2 SFDVKD. This CDR3 spans 10 amino acids. The CDR3 nucleotides read TGTGCCACCACCTGGAGGAGGGCTTTCTTT. Its protein is CATTWRRAFF.

There are a few counts of this clone. V and J are TRBV7-2 and TRBJ2-7; D not certain. The CDR3 runs to 11 residues. V dropped 6 bases and J dropped 6 bases, with 9 bases sitting between them. Per the germline V gene, CDR1 is SGHTA and CDR2 is FQGNSA. CDR3 bases: TGTGCCAGCAGTCTCACCAGCGAGCAGTACTTC. It specifies CASSLTSEQYF.

This clone was recorded once. The J gene is TRBJ2-7, the V gene TRBV27; D possibly corresponds to TRBD2 (7 bases). The CDR3 consists of 14 residues. The germline V gene encodes CDR1 MNHEY and CDR2 SMNVEV (reference sequence). V lost 8 bases, J lost 4 bases, and 18 bases lay in between. CDR3 amino acids: CASGTGRGLYEQYF. CDR3 in DNA: TGTGCCAGCGGAACAGGGAGGGGCCTATACGAGCAGTACTTC.

J is TRBJ2-7 and V is TRBV5-4, with a tentative D call TRBD1 (6 bases). CDR1 SGHNT and CDR2 YYREEE come from the germline V gene (reference sequence). This CDR3 comprises 14 residues. V was shortened by 2 bases and J by 1 base, with 10 bases between the two germline ends. The chain's CDR3 is CASSLGGSSYEQYF. In DNA, the CDR3 is TGTGCCAGCAGCTTAGGGGGTAGTTCCTACGAGCAGTACTTC.

The V and J genes are TRBV19 and TRBJ2-3, with TRBD2 matching 8 bases. This CDR3 contains 17 residues. Trimming removed 3 bases from V and 4 bases from J; junction bases left unmatched: 12. Germline CDR1 is LNHDA and CDR2 is SQIVND (reference sequence). The CDR3 protein is CASSILAGPRDADTQYF. CDR3 in DNA: TGTGCCAGTAGTATTCTAGCGGGCCCGAGGGATGCAGATACGCAGTATTTT.